This entry lists 22 T cell receptor beta chains sequenced from one sample in a study of cytomegalovirus exposure and HLA in healthy donors. The method was immunoSEQ multiplex PCR; TCRdb's version includes in-frame clones alone and lacks a portion of them. Of more than 95,000 clones listed, around 86% are singletons. The sequencing sample was made of PBMCs. Every receptor here comes from a man younger than 30 in good health and CMV-seronegative.

The V call is TRBV6-5, the J call TRBJ2-7, with 8 nucleotides matching TRBD2. CDR3 length: 14 residues. The junction had 3 bases not matched to a gene; V was cut back by 5 bases and J by 0 bases. Germline V gives CDR1 MNHEY, CDR2 SVGAGI. The CDR3, as DNA: TGTGCCAGCAGTGACCTAGCGGGCTCCTACGAGCAGTACTTC. Translating gives CASSDLAGSYEQYF.

This clone has more than one count but fewer than ten. The J gene is TRBJ2-3, the V gene TRBV30; D gene unclear. Looked up from germline, CDR1 is GTSNPN and CDR2 is SVGIG (reference sequence). With 5 bases removed from V and 4 bases from J, the gap between germline ends came to 7 bases. The CDR3 has 11 residues. The CDR3 protein is CAWAGPDTQYF. CDR3 in DNA: TGTGCCTGGGCAGGCCCAGATACGCAGTATTTT.

J is TRBJ2-5 and V is TRBV5-6, with D tentatively TRBD2 (6 bases). The CDR3 spans 13 residues. Between the trimmed V and J ends, which lost 4 bases and 7 bases, there was a span of 14 bases. Germline loops: CDR1 SGHDT, CDR2 YYEEEE. CDR3 residues: CASSPGLSGTQYF. The CDR3 coding sequence is TGTGCCAGCAGCCCGGGACTTTCGGGGACCCAGTACTTC.

The chain links TRBV5-1 to TRBJ2-1; 15 positions agree with TRBD2. The CDR3 runs to 18 residues. CDR1 is SGHRS, CDR2 YFSETQ, per germline. The V and J ends lost 4 bases and 9 bases, in that order; junction bases with no gene match: 14. The CDR3 DNA reads TGCGCCAGCAGCCCGGGACTAGCGGGAGGACCGTCAAGTGGTGAGCAGTTCTTC. Amino acid sequence: CASSPGLAGGPSSGEQFF. Full variable domain (remainder filled in from reference TRBV5-1 and TRBJ2-1): KAGVTQTPRYLIKTRGQQVTLSCSPISGHRSVSWYQQTPGQGLQFLFEYFSETQRNKGNFPGRFSGRQFSNSRSEMNVSTLELGDSALYLCASSPGLAGGPSSGEQFFGPGTRLTVL.

This clone is medium-sized by share. In DNA, the CDR3 is TGTGCCAGCAGCTTAGCGGTGGCTAAAAACATTCAGTACTTC. This gives the protein CASSLAVAKNIQYF. The chain joins TRBV7-2 to TRBJ2-4; no reliable D call. CDR3 length: 14 amino acids. Germline values: CDR1 SGHTA, CDR2 FQGNSA. Trimming took off 0 bases at V and 4 bases at J, with 7 bases between the two ends. Filled out from reference TRBV7-2 and TRBJ2-4, the complete variable domain reads GAGVSQSPSNKVTEKGKDVELRCDPISGHTALYWYRQSLGQGLEFLIYFQGNSAPDKSGLPSDRFSAERTGGSVSTLTIQRTQQEDSAVYLCASSLAVAKNIQYFGAGTRLSVL.

The chain combines TRBV5-1 with TRBJ2-7; no clear D. The ends were cut back, 3 bases at V and 0 bases at J, with 4 bases in the middle. Germline-derived CDR1 and CDR2 are SGHRS and YFSETQ. CDR3 size: 12 residues. CDR3: CASSSVSYEQYF. The CDR3 coding sequence is TGCGCCAGCAGCTCCGTCTCCTACGAGCAGTACTTC.

This rearrangement joins TRBV29-1 to TRBJ2-7, with D possibly matching TRBD2 (7 bases). Germline CDR1 is SQVTM and CDR2 is ANQGSEA. The CDR3 extends over 15 amino acids. The V and J ends lost 4 bases and 4 bases respectively, with 20 bases between them. CDR3 sequence: CSVAGGGGDHYEQYF. In DNA, the CDR3 is TGCAGCGTTGCTGGGGGAGGGGGGGATCATTACGAGCAGTACTTC.

V usage is TRBV13 and J usage is TRBJ2-7; 8 bases agree with TRBD2. Trimming took 6 bases from V and 4 from J; bases not matched to a gene: 20. The CDR3 contains 18 residues. Germline CDR1 reads PRHDT; CDR2 reads FYEKMQ (reference sequence). The CDR3 region has the DNA TGTGCCAGCAGGCCCCCTCCGGGACTAGAAGGGAGTCGGTACGAGCAGTACTTC. This translates into CASRPPPGLEGSRYEQYF.

The chain carries TRBV10-3 and TRBJ1-1; TRBD1 aligns across 9 bases. The V and J ends lost 5 bases and 5 bases, in that order; junction bases with no gene match: 6. The CDR3 spans 14 residues. Germline V gives CDR1 ENHRY, CDR2 SYGVKD. The DNA of the CDR3 is TGTGCCATCAGTACGGGACAGGGTGGTACTGAAGCTTTCTTT. This sequence encodes CAISTGQGGTEAFF.

The chain recombines TRBV5-6 with TRBJ2-3; no definite D call. CDR1 and CDR2 (germline): SGHDT, YYEEEE. V lost 0 bases to trimming and J lost 0 bases, with 11 bases between them. The length of the CDR3 is 16 residues. CDR3 protein: CASSLGPTGSTDTQYF. The CDR3 DNA reads TGTGCCAGCAGCTTGGGCCCGACTGGGAGCACAGATACGCAGTATTTT.

V usage is TRBV7-9 and J usage is TRBJ2-5, with 7 bases fitting TRBD1. Germline CDR1 and CDR2: SEHNR and FQNEAQ (reference sequence). V lost 5 bases, J lost 2 bases, and 2 bases stayed unmatched. The CDR3 length is 13 residues. Here the CDR3 DNA reads TGTGCCAGCAGCCGGGGACAGCAAGAGACCCAGTACTTC. It translates to CASSRGQQETQYF.

In this sample, this clone turned up a few times. The chain is built from TRBV5-1 and TRBJ1-3; 9 bases match TRBD1. The CDR3 totals 15 residues. The V and J ends lost 3 bases and 8 bases, in that order; junction bases with no gene match: 9. The germline V gene encodes CDR1 SGHRS and CDR2 YFSETQ. Here the CDR3 reads CASSSGDRVGDTIYF. The DNA for the CDR3 is TGCGCCAGCAGCTCCGGGGACAGGGTAGGAGACACCATATATTTT.

The chain couples TRBV5-1 to TRBJ2-7; 12 bases agree with TRBD1. The germline V gene encodes CDR1 SGHRS and CDR2 YFSETQ. The CDR3 length is 15 residues. V was clipped by 4 bases and J by 2 bases; unmatched bases: 4. For the CDR3, the DNA is TGCGCCAGCAGCACGGGACAGGGGGCCCCCTACGAGCAGTACTTC. This sequence encodes CASSTGQGAPYEQYF.

The chain employs TRBV6-1 and TRBJ2-7, with D perhaps matching TRBD1 (5 bases). CDR1 and CDR2 (germline): MNHNS, SASEGT. The CDR3 runs to 14 residues. V was trimmed by 0 bases and J by 6 bases, leaving 12 bases between them. The CDR3 spells CASSEALQGSEQYF. The CDR3 nucleotides read TGTGCCAGCAGTGAAGCACTGCAGGGATCCGAGCAGTACTTC.

The chain recombines TRBV27 with TRBJ2-5; D possibly corresponds to TRBD2 (5 bases). The CDR3 spans 14 residues. V lost 2 bases and J lost 6, with 13 bases in between. Germline values: CDR1 MNHEY, CDR2 SMNVEV (reference sequence). The CDR3 loop reads CASSLIRGGKTQYF. The CDR3 nucleotides read TGTGCCAGCAGTTTAATTCGGGGTGGAAAGACCCAGTACTTC.

CDR3 DNA sequence: TGTGCCAGCAGCTCACTGTCCCGAAAGAGCTCCTACAATGAGCAGTTCTTC. The encoded protein is CASSSLSRKSSYNEQFF. The chain has TRBV11-1 and TRBJ2-1; D call uncertain. Looked up from germline, CDR1 is SGHAT and CDR2 is FQDESV (reference sequence). The length of the CDR3 is 17 residues. The V end lost 4 bases, the J end lost 0 bases, and 16 bases lay between the germline ends.

This chain uses TRBV4-1 with TRBJ2-1; 7 bases match TRBD1. CDR3 length equals 15 residues. J lost 3 bases, V lost 4 bases, and 6 bases had no gene match. Germline-derived CDR1 and CDR2 are MGHRA and YSYEKL. The CDR3 coding sequence is TGCGCCAGCAGCCCAGGGACAGAATTCTACAATGAGCAGTTCTTC. Amino acid sequence: CASSPGTEFYNEQFF.

The DNA for the CDR3 is TGTGCCAGCAGTTTATTGGCGGGAGGCTCCAATGAGCAGTTCTTC. As protein: CASSLLAGGSNEQFF. This chain connects TRBV27 to TRBJ2-1, with TRBD2 matching over 8 bases. This CDR3 contains 15 residues. From germline, CDR1 is MNHEY and CDR2 SMNVEV (reference sequence). J gave up 6 bases and V 1 base, and 5 bases lay outside the gene matches.

The genes are TRBV7-2 and TRBJ2-1, with D unresolved. Trimming stripped 5 bases from V and 5 bases from J, with 7 bases between. CDR3 length: 12 amino acids. CDR1 SGHTA and CDR2 FQGNSA come from the germline V gene. CDR3: CASSPPDNEQFF. DNA of the CDR3: TGTGCCAGCAGCCCCCCGGACAATGAGCAGTTCTTC.

The rearrangement links TRBV10-3 to TRBJ2-6; D might be TRBD1 (6 bases). The germline CDR1 and CDR2 sequences are ENHRY and SYGVKD. This CDR3 spans 19 amino acids. V lost 9 bases to trimming and J lost 2 bases, with 26 bases between them. The CDR3 bases are TGTGCCATGCCCGAGGTGAAGGACAGAGATGTAGCTGGGGCCAACGTCCTGACTTTC. Protein sequence: CAMPEVKDRDVAGANVLTF.

The chain combines TRBV11-2 with TRBJ2-7, with D maybe TRBD2 (5 bases). Looked up from germline, CDR1 is SGHAT and CDR2 is FQNNGV. Between the trimmed V and J ends, which lost 4 bases and 0 bases, there was a span of 13 bases. CDR3 size: 15 residues. The CDR3 DNA follows: TGTGCCAGCAGCTATCGGACGGGGAGCTCCTACGAGCAGTACTTC. As protein: CASSYRTGSSYEQYF.

This rearrangement joins TRBV7-9 to TRBJ2-7, with 10 bases aligning to TRBD1. This CDR3 region has 14 residues. J gave up 4 bases and V 5 bases, and 5 bases lay outside the gene matches. Per germline, CDR1 SEHNR and CDR2 FQNEAQ (reference sequence). The CDR3 here is CASSLGGQGYEQYF. The CDR3 DNA sequence: TGTGCCAGCAGCCTAGGGGGACAGGGGTACGAGCAGTACTTC.